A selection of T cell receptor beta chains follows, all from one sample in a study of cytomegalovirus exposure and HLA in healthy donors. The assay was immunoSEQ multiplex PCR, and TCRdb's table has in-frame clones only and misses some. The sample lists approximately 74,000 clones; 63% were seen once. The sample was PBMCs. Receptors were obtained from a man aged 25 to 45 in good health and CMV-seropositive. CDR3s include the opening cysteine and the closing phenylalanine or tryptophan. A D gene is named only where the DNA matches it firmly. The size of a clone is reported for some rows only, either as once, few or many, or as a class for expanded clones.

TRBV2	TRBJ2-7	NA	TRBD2	TGTGCCAGCAGCTGGACTAGCGGGAGCTCCTACGAGCAGTACTTC	CASSWTSGSSYEQYF
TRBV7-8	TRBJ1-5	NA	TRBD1	TGTGCCAGCAGCTTAATACAGGGGATTGGCCAGCCCCAGCATTTT	CASSLIQGIGQPQHF
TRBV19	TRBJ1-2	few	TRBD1	TGTGCCAGTAGTATGGCAACAGGGGGAAACTATGGCTACACCTTC	CASSMATGGNYGYTF
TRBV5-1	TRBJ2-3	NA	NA	TGCGCCAGTCGTCGGAGACTGCCCGGGGACTCTAGCACAGATACGCAGTATTTT	CASRRRLPGDSSTDTQYF
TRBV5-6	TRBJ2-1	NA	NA	TGTGCCAGCAGCTTGGACAGGGTCAATGAGCAGTTCTTC	CASSLDRVNEQFF
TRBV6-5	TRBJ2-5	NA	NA	TGTGCCAGCAGTTCCGCCGGGACGGAGGGTTGGGAGCAGTACTTC	CASSSAGTEGWEQYF
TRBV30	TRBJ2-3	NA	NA	TGTGCCTGGAGTCCAGGAGATACGCAGTATTTT	CAWSPGDTQYF
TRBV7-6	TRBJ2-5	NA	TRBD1	TGTGCCAGCAGCGTTAACCGGGACAGAGAGACCCAGTACTTC	CASSVNRDRETQYF
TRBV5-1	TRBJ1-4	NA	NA	TGCGCCAGCAGCTTGGACACCTCTAATGAAAAACTGTTTTTT	CASSLDTSNEKLFF
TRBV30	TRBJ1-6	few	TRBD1	TGTGCCTGGCAGAGGGTGGCAGGGGGTAATTCACCCCTCCACTTT	CAWQRVAGGNSPLHF
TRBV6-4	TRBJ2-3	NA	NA	TGTGCCAGCAGTGACTCGATCACCTTAGGGGAAGGCACAGATACGCAGTATTTT	CASSDSITLGEGTDTQYF
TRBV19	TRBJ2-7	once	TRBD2	TGTGCCAGTAGCTCCTCGGGACTAGCTACCTACGAGCAGTACTTC	CASSSSGLATYEQYF
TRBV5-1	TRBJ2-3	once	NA	TGCGCCAGCAGCTATGGTAGGACAGCCAGCACAGATACGCAGTATTTT	CASSYGRTASTDTQYF
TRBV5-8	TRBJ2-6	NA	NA	TGTGCCAGCAGCTTCCGCTCTGGGGCCAACGTCCTGACTTTC	CASSFRSGANVLTF
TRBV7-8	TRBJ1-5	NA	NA	TGTGCCAGCAGCTGGGGAGGGGCAGAGAGCAATCAGCCCCAGCATTTT	CASSWGGAESNQPQHF
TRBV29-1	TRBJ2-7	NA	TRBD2	TGCAGCACTTCTAGCGGTGCCTACGAGCAGTACTTC	CSTSSGAYEQYF
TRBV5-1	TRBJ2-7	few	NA	TGCGCCAGCAGCTCTCCGGACTGGAGGAGCTCCTACGAGCAGTACTTC	CASSSPDWRSSYEQYF
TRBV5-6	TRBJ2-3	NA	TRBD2	TGTGCCAGCATCCAAGCGGGAGGGAGCACAGATACGCAGTATTTT	CASIQAGGSTDTQYF
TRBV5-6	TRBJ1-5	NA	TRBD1	TGTGCCAGCAGCAACATACAGGGGGCGAAGGGCAATCAGCCCCAGCATTTT	CASSNIQGAKGNQPQHF
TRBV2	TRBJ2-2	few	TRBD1	TGTGCCAGCGGGGGACAGGGTGTTTCCGGGGAGCTGTTTTTT	CASGGQGVSGELFF
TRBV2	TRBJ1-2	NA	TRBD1	TGTGCCAGCATTGTAACGGGACAGATCAACTATGGCTACACCTTC	CASIVTGQINYGYTF
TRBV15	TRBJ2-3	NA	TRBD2	TGTGCCACCAGCAGAGCTAGCGGGGGGGCGGATACGCAGTATTTT	CATSRASGGADTQYF
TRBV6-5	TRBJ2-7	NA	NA	TGTGCCAGCAGTCCAGGGGCAAGCTCCTACGAGCAGTACTTC	CASSPGASSYEQYF
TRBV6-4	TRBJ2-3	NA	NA	TGTGCCAGCAGTGACGGCGAAGGGGGCACAGATACGCAGTATTTT	CASSDGEGGTDTQYF
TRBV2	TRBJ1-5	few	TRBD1	TGTGCCAGCAGTGCCACAGGGGTGTACCAGCCCCAGCATTTT	CASSATGVYQPQHF
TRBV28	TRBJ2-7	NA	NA	TGTGCCAGCAGTTTAGCCGGGGACTACGAGCAGTACTTC	CASSLAGDYEQYF
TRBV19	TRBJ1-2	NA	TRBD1	TGTGCCAGTACCACGACAGGGGGAAAGGACTATGGCTACACCTTC	CASTTTGGKDYGYTF
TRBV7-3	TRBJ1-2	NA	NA	TGTGCCAGCAGCTCCGGACTGGACGGCTACACCTTC	CASSSGLDGYTF
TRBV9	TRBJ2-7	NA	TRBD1	TGTGCCAGCAGCGGAGCCGGGACAGGGGGCCACGAGCAGTACTTC	CASSGAGTGGHEQYF
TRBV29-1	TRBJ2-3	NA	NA	TGCAGCGTGGCTTTAAGAAACCTTATACCCACAGATACGCAGTATTTT	CSVALRNLIPTDTQYF
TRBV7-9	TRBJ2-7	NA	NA	TGTTCCAGCAGCTTAGTATTATACGAGCAGTACTTC	CSSSLVLYEQYF
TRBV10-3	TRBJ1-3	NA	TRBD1	TGTGCCATCAGTGATCGACAGGGTATGGCTGGAAACACCATATATTTT	CAISDRQGMAGNTIYF
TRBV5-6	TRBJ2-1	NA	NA	TGTGCCAGCAGCTTGTCTCCTAGTCCGGCTGAGCAGTTCTTC	CASSLSPSPAEQFF
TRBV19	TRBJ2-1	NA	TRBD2	TGTGCCAGTAGTATATCGGGGGAGGGCCTTGGTGAGCAGTTCTTC	CASSISGEGLGEQFF
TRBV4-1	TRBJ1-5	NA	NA	TGCGCCAGCAGCCAACGGGACAATAGCAATCAGCCCCAGCATTTT	CASSQRDNSNQPQHF